Following are 5 T cell receptor beta chains from one sample sequenced in a study of control samples from healthy donors and cancer patients. Profiling relied on immunoSEQ multiplex PCR, and the TCRdb table lists in-frame clones only, not all of them. There are roughly 86,000 clones in the sample; just over 90% occur only once, and roughly 1.5% lies in the top ten. The sample comprised blood. These receptors were collected from a woman in her thirties in good health.

This chain joins TRBV10-2 and TRBJ1-2; TRBD1 aligns across 9 bases. The germline V gene encodes CDR1 WSHSY and CDR2 SAAADI. J was trimmed by 2 bases and V by 5 bases; bases with no gene match: 3. The CDR3 has 14 residues. The CDR3 region is CASSRDRENYGYTF. CDR3 sequence (DNA): TGCGCCAGCAGTAGGGACAGGGAAAACTATGGCTACACCTTC.

The V call is TRBV6-6, the J call TRBJ1-2; no definite D call. Germline V gives CDR1 MNHNY, CDR2 SVGAGI (reference sequence). Trimming took off 4 bases at V and 8 bases at J, with 5 bases between the two ends. The CDR3 is 10 amino acids. The CDR3 protein is CASSSYGYTF. DNA of the CDR3: TGTGCCAGCAGTTCATACGGCTACACCTTC.

The J gene is TRBJ2-1, the V gene TRBV5-4; 9 bases map to TRBD2. The V and J ends lost 2 bases and 4 bases, in that order; junction bases with no gene match: 7. Germline lookup yields CDR1 SGHNT and CDR2 YYREEE (reference sequence). This CDR3 has 16 residues. As DNA, the CDR3 is TGTGCCAGCAGCTTTTTTGGACTAGCGCATTACAATGAGCAGTTCTTC. This sequence encodes CASSFFGLAHYNEQFF.

The chain employs TRBV28 and TRBJ1-6, with D perhaps TRBD1 (5 bases). Per the germline V gene, CDR1 is MDHEN and CDR2 is SYDVKM. V lost 2 bases, J lost 7 bases, and 6 bases lay in between. The CDR3 extends over 13 amino acids. The CDR3: CASSLDSNSPLHF. The CDR3 DNA sequence: TGTGCCAGCAGTTTAGACAGCAATTCACCCCTCCACTTT.

This clone was counted a few times. The chain employs TRBV2 and TRBJ2-2, with 9 bases fitting TRBD1. Germline CDR1 reads SNHLY; CDR2 reads FYNNEI. The CDR3 length is 15 residues. Germline trimming cut 5 bases from V and 3 bases from J; bases unmatched to any gene: 4. This CDR3 is CASSTNRGHTGELFF. CDR3 sequence (DNA): TGTGCCAGCAGTACCAACAGGGGGCACACCGGGGAGCTGTTTTTT. Full variable domain (missing parts from reference TRBV2 and TRBJ2-2): EPEVTQTPSHQVTQMGQEVILRCVPISNHLYFYWYRQILGQKVEFLVSFYNNEISEKSEIFDDQFSVERPDGSNFTLKIRSTKLEDSAMYFCASSTNRGHTGELFFGEGSRLTVL.